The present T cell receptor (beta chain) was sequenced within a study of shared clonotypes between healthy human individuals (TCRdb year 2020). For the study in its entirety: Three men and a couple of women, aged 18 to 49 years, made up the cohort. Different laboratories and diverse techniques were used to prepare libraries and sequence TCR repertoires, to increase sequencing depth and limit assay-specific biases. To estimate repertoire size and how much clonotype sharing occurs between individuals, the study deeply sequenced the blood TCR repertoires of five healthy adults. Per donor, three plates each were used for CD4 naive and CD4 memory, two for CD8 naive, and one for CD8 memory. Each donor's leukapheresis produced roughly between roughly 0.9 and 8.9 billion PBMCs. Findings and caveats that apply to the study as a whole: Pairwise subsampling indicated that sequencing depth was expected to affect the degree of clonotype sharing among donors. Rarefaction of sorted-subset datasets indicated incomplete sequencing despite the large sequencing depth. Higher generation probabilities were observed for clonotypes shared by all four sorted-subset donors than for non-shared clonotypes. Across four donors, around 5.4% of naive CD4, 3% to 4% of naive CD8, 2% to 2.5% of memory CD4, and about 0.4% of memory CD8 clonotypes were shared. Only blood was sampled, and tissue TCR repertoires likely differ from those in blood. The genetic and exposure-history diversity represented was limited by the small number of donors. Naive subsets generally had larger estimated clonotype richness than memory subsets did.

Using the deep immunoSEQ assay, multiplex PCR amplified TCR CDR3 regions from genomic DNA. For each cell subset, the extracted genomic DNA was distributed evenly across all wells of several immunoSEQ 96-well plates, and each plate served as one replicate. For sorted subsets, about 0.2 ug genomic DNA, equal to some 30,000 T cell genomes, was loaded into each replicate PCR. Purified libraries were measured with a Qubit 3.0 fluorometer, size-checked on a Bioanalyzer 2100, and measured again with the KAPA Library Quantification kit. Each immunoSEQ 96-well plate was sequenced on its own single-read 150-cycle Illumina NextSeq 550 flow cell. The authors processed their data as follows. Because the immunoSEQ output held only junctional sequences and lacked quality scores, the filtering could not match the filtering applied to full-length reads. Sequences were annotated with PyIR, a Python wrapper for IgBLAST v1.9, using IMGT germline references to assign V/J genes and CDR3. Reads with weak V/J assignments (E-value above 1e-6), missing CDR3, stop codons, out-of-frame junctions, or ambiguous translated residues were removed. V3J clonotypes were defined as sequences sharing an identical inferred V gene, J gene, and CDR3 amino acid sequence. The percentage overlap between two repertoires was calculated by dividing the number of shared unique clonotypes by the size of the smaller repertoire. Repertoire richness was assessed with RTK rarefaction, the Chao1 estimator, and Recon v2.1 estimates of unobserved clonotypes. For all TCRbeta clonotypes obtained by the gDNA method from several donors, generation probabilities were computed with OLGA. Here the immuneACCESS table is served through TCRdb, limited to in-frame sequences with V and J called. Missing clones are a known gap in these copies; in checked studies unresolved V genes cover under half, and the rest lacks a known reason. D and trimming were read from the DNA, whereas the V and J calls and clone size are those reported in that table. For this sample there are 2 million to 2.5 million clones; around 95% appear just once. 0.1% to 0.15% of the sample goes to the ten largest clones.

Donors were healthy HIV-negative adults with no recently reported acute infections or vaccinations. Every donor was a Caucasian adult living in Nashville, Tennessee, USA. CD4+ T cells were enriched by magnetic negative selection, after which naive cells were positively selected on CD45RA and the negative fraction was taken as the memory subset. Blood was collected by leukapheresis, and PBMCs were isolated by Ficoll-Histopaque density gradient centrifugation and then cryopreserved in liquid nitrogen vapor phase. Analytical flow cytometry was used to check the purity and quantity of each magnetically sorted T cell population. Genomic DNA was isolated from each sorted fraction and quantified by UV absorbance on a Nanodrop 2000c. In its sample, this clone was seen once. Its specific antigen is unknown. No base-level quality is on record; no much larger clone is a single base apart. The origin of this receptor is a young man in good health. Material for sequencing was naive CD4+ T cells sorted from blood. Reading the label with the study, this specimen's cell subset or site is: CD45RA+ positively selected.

The nucleotides are TGTGCCAGCAGTGAGGTTGGTTCACCCCTCCACTTT. Translated, it reads CASSEVGSPLHF. This chain is built from TRBV2 and TRBJ1-6; the D gene assignment is ambiguous. The CDR3 holds 12 amino acids from the cysteine to the phenylalanine. Only CDR3 DNA is held: 36 bases, read in frame from base 1. The V and J ends are trimmed by 3 bases and 9 bases, leaving 6 bases between them. From the germline V gene, CDR1 is SNHLY and CDR2 is FYNNEI.